A single sample is the source of the 30 T cell receptor beta chains below, sequenced in a study of shared clonotypes between healthy human individuals. The assay was immunoSEQ multiplex PCR, and TCRdb's table has in-frame clones only and misses some. The table shows some 650,000 clones, with less than 98% occurring only once. Sequenced sample: naive CD4+ T cells sorted from blood. Subset given: CD45RA+ positively selected. The receptor source for this set is a woman in her twenties or thirties in good health.

The chain links TRBV5-4 to TRBJ2-7; TRBD1 agrees at 8 bases. V gave up 1 base and J gave up 4 bases; unmatched junction bases: 7. Germline V gene sequence: CDR1 SGHNT, CDR2 YYREEE (reference sequence). The CDR3 loop spans 15 amino acids. The CDR3 DNA sequence: TGTGCCAGCAGCTTGCCCAAGCAGGGGGCTTACGAGCAGTACTTC. Its protein product is CASSLPKQGAYEQYF.

The rearrangement links TRBV28 to TRBJ2-7, with D uncertain. The germline CDR1 and CDR2 sequences are MDHEN and SYDVKM. The length of the CDR3 is 17 residues. The V gene lost 0 bases and the J gene lost 0 bases, with 15 bases spanning the gap. The CDR3 DNA reads TGTGCCAGCAGTTTATGGGGTGGGCAGAGCAACTCCTACGAGCAGTACTTC. Protein sequence: CASSLWGGQSNSYEQYF.

The gene calls are TRBV16 and TRBJ2-1; no firm D call. The CDR3 is 13 amino acids. Trimming pared 2 bases from V and 10 bases from J, leaving 12 bases between. Germline assignment: CDR1 KGHSY and CDR2 FQNENV. In nucleotides, the CDR3 is TGTGCCAGCAGCCAAGGTGAGTGGATGGAGCAGTTCTTC. Translating gives CASSQGEWMEQFF.

The rearrangement uses TRBV5-1 and TRBJ2-6; 9 bases align to TRBD1. Unmatched junction bases numbered 5, after V lost 4 bases and J lost 3 bases. The germline V gene has CDR1 SGHRS and CDR2 YFSETQ. This CDR3 contains 16 residues. CDR3: CASSTGTGHGANVLTF. As DNA, the CDR3 is TGCGCCAGCAGCACGGGGACAGGGCATGGGGCCAACGTCCTGACTTTC. The full variable domain, completed using reference TRBV5-1 and TRBJ2-6, is KAGVTQTPRYLIKTRGQQVTLSCSPISGHRSVSWYQQTPGQGLQFLFEYFSETQRNKGNFPGRFSGRQFSNSRSEMNVSTLELGDSALYLCASSTGTGHGANVLTFGAGSRLTVL.

This clone appeared a single time. The CDR3 DNA reads as TGTGCCAGCAGTCTTACAGGGGTGAACACTGAAGCTTTCTTT. Its translation is CASSLTGVNTEAFF. The chain uses TRBV2 and TRBJ1-1, with TRBD1 matching 7 bases. V lost 5 bases and J lost 0; bases outside the gene matches: 3. Germline V lookup: CDR1 SNHLY, CDR2 FYNNEI. CDR3 length equals 14 residues.

The chain carries TRBV10-3 and TRBJ2-6; D not certain. Looked up from germline, CDR1 is ENHRY and CDR2 is SYGVKD. The V end was cut by 6 bases, the J end by 4 bases, with 19 bases between. CDR3 length equals 17 residues. The DNA of the CDR3 is TGTGCCATCAGCAGATCCGAGACATTCACGGGGGCCAACGTCCTGACTTTC. Its protein is CAISRSETFTGANVLTF.

This clone showed up just once. The chain carries TRBV5-1 and TRBJ1-6; the D gene is possibly TRBD1 (5 bases). CDR3 size: 14 residues. In germline, CDR1 is SGHRS, CDR2 YFSETQ. V was shortened by 4 bases and J by 7 bases, with 12 bases between the two germline ends. This CDR3 is CASSGGPVNSPLHF. The CDR3, as DNA: TGCGCCAGCAGCGGGGGACCGGTAAATTCACCCCTCCACTTT.

This clone was observed once. The V gene is TRBV6-1, the J gene TRBJ2-7; D call uncertain. This CDR3 region has 12 residues. Germline CDR1 MNHNS, CDR2 SASEGT. The ends were cut back, 8 bases at V and 2 bases at J, with 10 bases in the middle. The CDR3 spells CASGGFPYEQYF. DNA of the CDR3: TGTGCCAGCGGCGGATTCCCCTACGAGCAGTACTTC.

The V call is TRBV5-6, the J call TRBJ2-3; maybe TRBD2 (6 bases). Per germline, CDR1 SGHDT and CDR2 YYEEEE. Trimming shortened V by 3 bases and J by 6 bases, and 17 bases separated the two germline ends. CDR3 length: 15 residues. The CDR3 reads CASSWATGDRDTQYF. The CDR3 DNA is TGTGCCAGCAGCTGGGCAACGGGAGATCGGGATACGCAGTATTTT.

The chain recombines TRBV27 with TRBJ1-1; a weak D match, TRBD1 (6 bases). Germline assignment: CDR1 MNHEY and CDR2 SMNVEV (reference sequence). CDR3 length equals 14 residues. Trimming shortened V by 10 bases and J by 3 bases, and 18 bases separated the two germline ends. The CDR3: CANPRGAMDTEAFF. In DNA, the CDR3 is TGTGCCAACCCCAGGGGCGCGATGGACACTGAAGCTTTCTTT.

This clone occurred once. The V and J genes are TRBV11-2 and TRBJ2-2; D gene ambiguous. Germline V gene lookup returns CDR1 SGHAT and CDR2 FQNNGV. The CDR3 is 12 residues long. The V end lost 1 base, the J end lost 6 bases, and 3 bases lay between the germline ends. The CDR3 sequence is CASSLVPGELFF. Written as DNA, the CDR3 is TGTGCCAGCAGCTTAGTGCCCGGGGAGCTGTTTTTT.

The V call is TRBV4-2, the J call TRBJ2-1; D might be TRBD2 (6 bases). This CDR3 comprises 16 residues. From germline, CDR1 is LGHNA and CDR2 YNFKEQ. Trimming took 0 bases from V and 9 from J, leaving 18 bases between them. CDR3 residues: CASSQERMGGIGEQFF. The CDR3 bases are TGTGCCAGCAGCCAAGAAAGGATGGGCGGGATCGGTGAGCAGTTCTTC.

The chain combines TRBV10-3 with TRBJ2-3, with D possibly being TRBD1 or TRBD2 (5 bases each). This CDR3 region has 15 residues. In germline, CDR1 is ENHRY, CDR2 SYGVKD. Trimming took 7 bases from V and 2 from J, leaving 16 bases between them. The CDR3 region is CAITARDGYTDTQYF. DNA for the CDR3: TGTGCCATCACCGCTCGGGACGGCTACACAGATACGCAGTATTTT.

The chain joins TRBV7-9 to TRBJ1-4; TRBD1 agrees at 9 bases. The CDR3 has 13 amino acids. V shed 5 bases, J shed 8 bases, and the junction held 3 bases outside the gene matches. Germline V CDR1 and CDR2: SEHNR, FQNEAQ (reference sequence). The CDR3 region has the DNA TGTGCCAGCAGCATGGGACAGGGAGAAAAACTGTTTTTT. The encoded protein is CASSMGQGEKLFF.

V is TRBV7-6 and J is TRBJ2-2, with D perhaps TRBD1 (6 bases). Germline lookup yields CDR1 SGHVS and CDR2 FNYEAQ. V dropped 3 bases and J dropped 5 bases, with 13 bases sitting between them. The CDR3 is 15 amino acids. The CDR3 sequence is CASSLPSRGTGELFF. The DNA for the CDR3 is TGTGCCAGCAGCTTGCCTTCAAGGGGGACCGGGGAGCTGTTTTTT.

The rearrangement links TRBV6-1 to TRBJ1-2; D unclear. The germline CDR1 and CDR2 sequences are MNHNS and SASEGT. The CDR3 covers 14 residues. V lost 2 bases and J lost 4, with 11 bases in between. CDR3 protein: CASSETQTGYGYTF. The CDR3 nucleotides are TGTGCCAGCAGTGAAACACAGACGGGCTATGGCTACACCTTC.

This chain links TRBV29-1 with TRBJ1-1; no clear D. The CDR3 spans 13 residues. V dropped 1 base and J dropped 1 base, with 7 bases sitting between them. CDR1 SQVTM and CDR2 ANQGSEA come from the germline V gene. In DNA form, the CDR3 reads TGCAGCGTTGAAGTGACCGGGAACACTGAAGCTTTCTTT. Amino acids: CSVEVTGNTEAFF.

The chain uses TRBV28 and TRBJ2-5, with D possibly TRBD2 on 6 matching bases. The germline V gene has CDR1 MDHEN and CDR2 SYDVKM. This CDR3 region has 13 residues. Trimming stripped 5 bases from V and 4 bases from J, with 11 bases between. The CDR3 nucleotides are TGTGCCAGCAGTGGGGGGAGCAGAGAGACCCAGTACTTC. It codes for CASSGGSRETQYF.

The rearrangement links TRBV10-2 to TRBJ2-6, with D possibly TRBD1 on 6 matching bases. The germline gives CDR1 WSHSY, CDR2 SAAADI. V was shortened by 8 bases and J by 0 bases, with 14 bases between the two germline ends. The CDR3 is made up of 16 amino acids. The CDR3 sequence: CASGRGAHSGANVLTF. The CDR3 coding sequence is TGCGCCAGCGGCAGGGGAGCACACTCTGGGGCCAACGTCCTGACTTTC.

The chain employs TRBV2 and TRBJ2-2, with D unresolved. This CDR3 spans 13 amino acids. Germline lookup yields CDR1 SNHLY and CDR2 FYNNEI. Trimming removed 6 bases from V and 6 bases from J, with 11 bases in between. The CDR3 coding sequence is TGTGCCAGCAGAATTACAGCCGCCGGGGAGCTGTTTTTT. It encodes CASRITAAGELFF.

This chain uses TRBV11-2 with TRBJ2-7; 7 bases match TRBD2. This CDR3 comprises 15 residues. V was clipped by 8 bases and J by 6 bases; unmatched bases: 16. The germline CDR1 and CDR2 sequences are SGHAT and FQNNGV. CDR3 sequence: CASGPITGGLGEQYF. CDR3 sequence (DNA): TGTGCCAGCGGCCCTATAACGGGAGGTCTTGGCGAGCAGTACTTC.

The V gene is TRBV5-1, the J gene TRBJ1-1; D call uncertain. This CDR3 has 14 residues. V lost 4 bases to trimming and J lost 0 bases, with 10 bases between them. CDR1 is SGHRS, CDR2 YFSETQ, per germline. CDR3 nucleotides: TGCGCCAGCAGCCCCGGGAGTTTGAACACTGAAGCTTTCTTT. Its translation is CASSPGSLNTEAFF.

The rearrangement links TRBV5-1 to TRBJ1-5, with D perhaps matching TRBD1 (6 bases). This CDR3 has 15 amino acids. V gave up 0 bases and J gave up 0 bases, with 7 bases separating them. Germline loops: CDR1 SGHRS, CDR2 YFSETQ. The CDR3 DNA reads TGCGCCAGCAGCTTGGCAGGGGCTAGCAATCAGCCCCAGCATTTT. Its translation: CASSLAGASNQPQHF.

The V call is TRBV6-1, the J call TRBJ2-7, with D hard to call. V lost 4 bases to trimming and J lost 6 bases, with 10 bases between them. The CDR3 spans 12 residues. CDR1 is MNHNS, CDR2 SASEGT, per germline. The CDR3 loop reads CASSALLAEQYF. DNA for the CDR3: TGTGCCAGCAGTGCCCTGCTCGCCGAGCAGTACTTC.

The CDR3 DNA is TGTGCCAGCAGCTTACTCCGAGGTCAGCCCGGCGGCGAGCAGTACTTC. Its protein is CASSLLRGQPGGEQYF. The genes are TRBV7-8 and TRBJ2-7, with unresolved D. V was trimmed by 2 bases and J by 6 bases, leaving 20 bases between them. This CDR3 region has 16 residues. Germline V lookup: CDR1 SGHVS, CDR2 FQNEAQ.

The rearrangement uses TRBV7-6 and TRBJ2-5; no reliable D call. Deletions cut 2 bases from V and 5 bases from J, with 12 bases between. Germline-derived CDR1 and CDR2 are SGHVS and FNYEAQ. There are 14 residues in the CDR3. CDR3 DNA: TGTGCCAGCAGCTTATTGGCTAGAGTGGAGACCCAGTACTTC. Protein product: CASSLLARVETQYF.

The chain couples TRBV27 to TRBJ2-7, with 9 nucleotides matching TRBD2. The J segment lost 1 base and the V segment lost 3 bases, leaving 4 bases of the junction unmatched. The CDR3 spans 15 residues. Looked up from germline, CDR1 is MNHEY and CDR2 is SMNVEV (reference sequence). For the CDR3, the DNA is TGTGCCAGCAGTTTTAGCGGGAGAGATTCCTACGAGCAGTACTTC. The encoded protein is CASSFSGRDSYEQYF.

The rearrangement links TRBV29-1 to TRBJ2-5; perhaps TRBD1 as D (6 bases). The last part of the DNA fits TRBJ2-7 better; the J call may be wrong. The CDR3 runs 12 residues. Germline V lookup: CDR1 SQVTM, CDR2 ANQGSEA. DNA for the CDR3: TGCAGCGCGAAGGACAGTTCCTACGAGCAGTACTTC. Its protein is CSAKDSSYEQYF.

This chain uses TRBV2 with TRBJ2-2; unclear D gene. CDR3 length equals 13 residues. The germline gives CDR1 SNHLY, CDR2 FYNNEI. Deletions cut 4 bases from V and 1 base from J, with 4 bases between. CDR3 sequence: CASSAQNTGELFF. CDR3 bases: TGTGCCAGCAGTGCCCAGAACACCGGGGAGCTGTTTTTT.

The chain carries TRBV2 and TRBJ2-2, with D possibly TRBD2 on 6 matching bases. This CDR3 is built from 14 residues. V lost 7 bases and J lost 5, with 14 bases in between. CDR1 and CDR2 from the germline V gene are SNHLY and FYNNEI. CDR3 region: CASTVGRDTGELFF. Written as DNA, the CDR3 is TGTGCCAGCACTGTAGGGCGGGATACCGGGGAGCTGTTTTTT.